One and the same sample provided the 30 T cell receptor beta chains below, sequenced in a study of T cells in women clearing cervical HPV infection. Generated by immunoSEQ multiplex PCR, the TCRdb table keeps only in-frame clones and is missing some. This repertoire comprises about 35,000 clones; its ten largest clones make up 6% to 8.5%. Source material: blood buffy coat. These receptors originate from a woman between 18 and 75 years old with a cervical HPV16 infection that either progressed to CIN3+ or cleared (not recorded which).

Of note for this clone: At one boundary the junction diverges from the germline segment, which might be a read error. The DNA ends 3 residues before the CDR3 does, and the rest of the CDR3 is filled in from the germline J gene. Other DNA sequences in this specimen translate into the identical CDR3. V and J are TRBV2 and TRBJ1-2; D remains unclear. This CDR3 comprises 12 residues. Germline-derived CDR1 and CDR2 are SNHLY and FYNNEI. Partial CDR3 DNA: TGTGCCAGCAGTGGTGAGGGCTATGGA. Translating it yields CASSGEGYG. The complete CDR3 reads CASSGEGYGYTF.

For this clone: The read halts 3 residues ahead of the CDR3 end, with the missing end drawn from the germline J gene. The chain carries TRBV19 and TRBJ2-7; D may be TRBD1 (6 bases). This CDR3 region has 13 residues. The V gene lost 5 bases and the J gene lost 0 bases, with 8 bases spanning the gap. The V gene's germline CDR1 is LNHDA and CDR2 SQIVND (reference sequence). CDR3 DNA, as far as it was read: TGTGCCAGTAGTCCCAGGGGCTCCTACGAG. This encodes CASSPRGSYE. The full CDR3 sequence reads CASSPRGSYEQYF.

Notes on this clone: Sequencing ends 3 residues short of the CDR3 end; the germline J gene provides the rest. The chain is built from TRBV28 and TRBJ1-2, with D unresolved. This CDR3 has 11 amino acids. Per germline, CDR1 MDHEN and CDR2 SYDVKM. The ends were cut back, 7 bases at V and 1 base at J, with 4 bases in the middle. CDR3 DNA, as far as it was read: TGTGCCAGCAAGGGTAACTATGGC. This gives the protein CASKGNYG. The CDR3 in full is CASKGNYGYTF.

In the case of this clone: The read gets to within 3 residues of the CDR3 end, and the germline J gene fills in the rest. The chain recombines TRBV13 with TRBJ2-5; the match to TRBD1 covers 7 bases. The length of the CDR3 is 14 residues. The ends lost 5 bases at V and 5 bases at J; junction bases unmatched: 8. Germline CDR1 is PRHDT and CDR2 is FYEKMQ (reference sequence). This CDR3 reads CASSQDRVGETQYF. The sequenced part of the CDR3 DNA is TGTGCCAGCAGCCAAGACAGGGTAGGGGAGACC.

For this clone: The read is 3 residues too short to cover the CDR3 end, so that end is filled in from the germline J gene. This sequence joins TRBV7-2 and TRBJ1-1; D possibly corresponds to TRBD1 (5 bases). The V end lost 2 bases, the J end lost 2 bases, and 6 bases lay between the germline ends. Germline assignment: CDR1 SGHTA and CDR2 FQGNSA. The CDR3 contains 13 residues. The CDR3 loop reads CASSLQGNTEAFF. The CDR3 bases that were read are TGTGCCAGCAGCTTACAGGGCAACACTGAA.

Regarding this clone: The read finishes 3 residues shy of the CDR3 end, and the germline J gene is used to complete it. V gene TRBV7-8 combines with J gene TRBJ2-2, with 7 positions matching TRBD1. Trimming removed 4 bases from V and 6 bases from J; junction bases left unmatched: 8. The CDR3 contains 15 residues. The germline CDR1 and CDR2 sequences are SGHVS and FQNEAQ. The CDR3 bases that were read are TGTGCCAGCAGCTCGACAGGGTATGATCCCGGGGAG. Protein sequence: CASSSTGYDPGE. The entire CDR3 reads CASSSTGYDPGELFF.

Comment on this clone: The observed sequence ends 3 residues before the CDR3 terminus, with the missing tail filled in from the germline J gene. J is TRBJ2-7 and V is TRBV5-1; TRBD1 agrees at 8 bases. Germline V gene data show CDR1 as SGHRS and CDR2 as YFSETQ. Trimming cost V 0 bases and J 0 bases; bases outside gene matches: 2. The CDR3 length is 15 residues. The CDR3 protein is CASSLARGLSYEQYF. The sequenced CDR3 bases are TGCGCCAGCAGCTTGGCCAGGGGGCTCTCCTACGAG.

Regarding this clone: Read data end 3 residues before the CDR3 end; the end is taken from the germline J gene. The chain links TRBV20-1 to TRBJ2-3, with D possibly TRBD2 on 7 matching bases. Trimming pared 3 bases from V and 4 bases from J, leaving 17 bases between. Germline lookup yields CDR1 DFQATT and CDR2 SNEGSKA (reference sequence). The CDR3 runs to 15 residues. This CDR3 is CSARPGGSVADTQYF. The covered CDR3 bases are TGCAGTGCTAGGCCGGGGGGCAGTGTAGCAGATACG.

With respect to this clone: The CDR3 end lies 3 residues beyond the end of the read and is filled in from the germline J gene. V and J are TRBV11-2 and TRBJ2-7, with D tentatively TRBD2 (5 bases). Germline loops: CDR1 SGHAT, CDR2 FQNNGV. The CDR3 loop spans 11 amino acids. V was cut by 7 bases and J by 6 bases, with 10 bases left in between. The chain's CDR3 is CASTLTSEQYF. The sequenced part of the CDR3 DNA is TGTGCCAGCACCCTTACTAGCGAG.

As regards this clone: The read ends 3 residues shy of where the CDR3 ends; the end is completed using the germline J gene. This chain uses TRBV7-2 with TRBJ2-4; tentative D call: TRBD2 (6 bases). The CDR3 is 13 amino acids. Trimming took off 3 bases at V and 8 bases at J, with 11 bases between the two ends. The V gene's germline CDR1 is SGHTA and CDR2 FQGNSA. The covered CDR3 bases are TGTGCCAGCAGCTTGGGGGGTCAGGACATT. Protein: CASSLGGQDI. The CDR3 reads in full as CASSLGGQDIQYF.

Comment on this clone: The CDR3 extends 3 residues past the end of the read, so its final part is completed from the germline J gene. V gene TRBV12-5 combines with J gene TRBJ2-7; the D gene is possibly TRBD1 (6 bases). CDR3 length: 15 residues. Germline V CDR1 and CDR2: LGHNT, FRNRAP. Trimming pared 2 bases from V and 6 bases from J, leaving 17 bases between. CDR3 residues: CASGLRSGEVSEQYF. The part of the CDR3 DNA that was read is TGTGCTAGTGGTTTGAGGTCAGGGGAAGTAAGCGAG.

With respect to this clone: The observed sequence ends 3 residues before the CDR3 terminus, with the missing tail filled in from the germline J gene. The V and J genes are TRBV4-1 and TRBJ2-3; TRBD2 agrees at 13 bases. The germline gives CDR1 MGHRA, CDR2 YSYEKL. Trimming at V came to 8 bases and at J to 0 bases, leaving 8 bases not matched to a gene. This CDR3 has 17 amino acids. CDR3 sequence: CASAGLAGARSTDTQYF. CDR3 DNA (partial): TGCGCCAGCGCCGGACTAGCGGGGGCCCGAAGCACAGATACG.

This chain's CDR3 is CASSSGTGGAEDTQYF. CDR3 DNA, as far as it was read: TGCGCCAGCAGCTCGGGCACGGGAGGGGCCGAAGATACG. The chain uses TRBV5-1 and TRBJ2-3; 8 nucleotides align to TRBD2. From the germline J gene comes the end of the CDR3, since the read stops 3 residues before it. CDR1 and CDR2 from the germline V gene are SGHRS and YFSETQ. This CDR3 spans 16 amino acids. Trimming at V came to 3 bases and at J to 5 bases, leaving 11 bases not matched to a gene.

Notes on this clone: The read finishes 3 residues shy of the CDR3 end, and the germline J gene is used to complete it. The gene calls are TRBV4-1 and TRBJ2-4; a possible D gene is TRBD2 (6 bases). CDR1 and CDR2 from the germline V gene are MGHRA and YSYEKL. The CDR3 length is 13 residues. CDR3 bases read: TGCGCCAGCAGAAACGTGGGGGGAAGGGTT. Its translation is CASRNVGGRV. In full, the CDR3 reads CASRNVGGRVQYF.

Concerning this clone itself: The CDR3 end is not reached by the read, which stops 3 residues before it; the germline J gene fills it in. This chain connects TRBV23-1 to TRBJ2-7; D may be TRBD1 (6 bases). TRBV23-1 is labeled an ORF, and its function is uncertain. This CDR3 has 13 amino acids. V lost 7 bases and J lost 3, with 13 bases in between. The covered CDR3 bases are TGCGCCAGCACTTCGGGACACAGCTACGAG. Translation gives CASTSGHSYE. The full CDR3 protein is CASTSGHSYEQYF.

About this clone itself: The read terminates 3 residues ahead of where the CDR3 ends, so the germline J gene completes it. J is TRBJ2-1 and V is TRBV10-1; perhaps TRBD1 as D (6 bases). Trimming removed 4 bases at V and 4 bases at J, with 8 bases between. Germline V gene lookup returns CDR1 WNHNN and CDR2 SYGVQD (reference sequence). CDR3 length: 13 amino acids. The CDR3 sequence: CASSGQAYNEQFF. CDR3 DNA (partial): TGCGCCAGCAGTGGACAGGCGTACAATGAG.

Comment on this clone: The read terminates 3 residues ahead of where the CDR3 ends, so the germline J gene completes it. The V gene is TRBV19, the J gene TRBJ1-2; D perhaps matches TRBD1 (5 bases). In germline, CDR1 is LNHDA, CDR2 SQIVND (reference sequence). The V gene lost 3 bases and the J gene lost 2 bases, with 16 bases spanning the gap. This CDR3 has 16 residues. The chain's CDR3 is CASSITLGQGNYGYTF. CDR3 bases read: TGTGCCAGTAGTATTACACTGGGGCAGGGCAACTATGGC.

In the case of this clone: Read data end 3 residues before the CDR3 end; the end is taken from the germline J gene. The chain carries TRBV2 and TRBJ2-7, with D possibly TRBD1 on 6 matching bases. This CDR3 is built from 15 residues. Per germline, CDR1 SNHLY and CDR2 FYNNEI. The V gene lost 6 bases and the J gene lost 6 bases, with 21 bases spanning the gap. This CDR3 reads CASRPIPGARLEQYF. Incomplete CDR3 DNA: TGTGCCAGCAGGCCTATACCAGGGGCCCGTCTCGAG.

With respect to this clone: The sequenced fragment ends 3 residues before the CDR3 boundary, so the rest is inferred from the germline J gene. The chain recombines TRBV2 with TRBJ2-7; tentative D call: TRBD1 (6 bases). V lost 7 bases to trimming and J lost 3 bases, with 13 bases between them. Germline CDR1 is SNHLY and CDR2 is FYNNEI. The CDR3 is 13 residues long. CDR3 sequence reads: CASKSPTGYEQYF. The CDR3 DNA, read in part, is TGTGCCAGCAAATCGCCGACAGGCTACGAG.

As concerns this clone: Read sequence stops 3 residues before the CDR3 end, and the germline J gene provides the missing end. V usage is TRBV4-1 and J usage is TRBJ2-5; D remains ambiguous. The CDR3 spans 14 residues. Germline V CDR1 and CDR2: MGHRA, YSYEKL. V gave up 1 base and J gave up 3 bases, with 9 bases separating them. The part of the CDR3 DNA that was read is TGCGCCAGCAGCCAAGTGGCGGCAGAAGAGACC. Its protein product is CASSQVAAEET. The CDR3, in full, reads CASSQVAAEETQYF.

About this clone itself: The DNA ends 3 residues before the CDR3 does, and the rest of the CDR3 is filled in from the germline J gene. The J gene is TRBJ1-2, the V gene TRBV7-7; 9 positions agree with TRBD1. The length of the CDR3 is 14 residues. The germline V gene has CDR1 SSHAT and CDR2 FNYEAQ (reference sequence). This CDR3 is CASSSTGGANDYTF. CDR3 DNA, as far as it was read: TGTGCCAGCAGCTCCACAGGGGGCGCGAATGAC.

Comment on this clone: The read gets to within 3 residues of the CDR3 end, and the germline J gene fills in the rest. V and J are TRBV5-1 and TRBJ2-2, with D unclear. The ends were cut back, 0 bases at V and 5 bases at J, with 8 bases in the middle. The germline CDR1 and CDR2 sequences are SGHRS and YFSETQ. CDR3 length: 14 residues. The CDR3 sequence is CASSLEHSTGELFF. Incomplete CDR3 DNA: TGCGCCAGCAGCTTGGAGCATTCAACCGGGGAG.

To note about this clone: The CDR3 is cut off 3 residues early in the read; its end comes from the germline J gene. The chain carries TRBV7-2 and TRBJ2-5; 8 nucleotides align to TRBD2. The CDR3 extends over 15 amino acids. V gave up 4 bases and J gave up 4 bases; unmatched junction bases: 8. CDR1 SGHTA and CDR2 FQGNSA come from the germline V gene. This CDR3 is CASSSVAGTGETQYF. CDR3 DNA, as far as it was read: TGTGCCAGCAGCTCGGTAGCGGGAACGGGAGAGACC.

CDR3 protein: CASSLTPRGTDTQYF. CDR3 DNA (partial): TGTGCCAGCAGCTTGACCCCGCGGGGGACAGATACG. This chain joins TRBV7-7 and TRBJ2-3; TRBD2 matches 7 bases. Read coverage stops 3 residues before the CDR3 terminus; the germline J gene supplies the remainder. The length of the CDR3 is 15 residues. Per the germline V gene, CDR1 is SSHAT and CDR2 is FNYEAQ (reference sequence). J gave up 3 bases and V 3 bases, and 6 bases lay outside the gene matches.

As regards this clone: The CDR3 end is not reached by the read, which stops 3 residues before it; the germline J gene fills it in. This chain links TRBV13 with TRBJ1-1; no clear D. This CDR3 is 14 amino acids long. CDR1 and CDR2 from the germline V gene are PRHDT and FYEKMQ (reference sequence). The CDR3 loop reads CASSLGYDTQEAFF. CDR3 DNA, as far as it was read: TGTGCCAGCAGCTTAGGCTACGACACCCAAGAA.

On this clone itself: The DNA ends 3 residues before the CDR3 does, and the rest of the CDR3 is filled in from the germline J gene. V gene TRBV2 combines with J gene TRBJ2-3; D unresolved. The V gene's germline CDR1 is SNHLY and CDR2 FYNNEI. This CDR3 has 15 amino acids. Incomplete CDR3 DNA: TGTGCCAGCAGTGAAAAGTGGTACAGTCAAGAGACG. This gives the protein CASSEKWYSQET. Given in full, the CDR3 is CASSEKWYSQETQYF.

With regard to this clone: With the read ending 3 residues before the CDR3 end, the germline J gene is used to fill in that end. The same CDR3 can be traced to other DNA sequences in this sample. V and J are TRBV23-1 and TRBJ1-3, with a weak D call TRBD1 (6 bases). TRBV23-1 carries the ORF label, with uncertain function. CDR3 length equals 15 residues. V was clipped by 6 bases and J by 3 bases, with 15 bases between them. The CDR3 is CASRHRAWGGNTIYF. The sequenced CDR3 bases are TGCGCCAGCAGGCACAGGGCCTGGGGTGGAAACACC.

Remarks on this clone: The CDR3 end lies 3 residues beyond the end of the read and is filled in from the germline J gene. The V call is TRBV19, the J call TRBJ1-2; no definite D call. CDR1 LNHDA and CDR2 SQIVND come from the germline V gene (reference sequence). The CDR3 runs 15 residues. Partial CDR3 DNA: TGTGCCAGTAGTGTAGGCGCGGGAGTTCTCTACGAC. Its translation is CASSVGAGVLYD. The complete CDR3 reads CASSVGAGVLYDYTF. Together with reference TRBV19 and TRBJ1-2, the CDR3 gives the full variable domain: DGGITQSPKYLFRKEGQNVTLSCEQNLNHDAMYWYRQDPGQGLRLIYYSQIVNDFQKGDIAEGYSVSREKKESFPLTVTSAQKNPTAFYLCASSVGAGVLYDYTFGSGTRLTVV.

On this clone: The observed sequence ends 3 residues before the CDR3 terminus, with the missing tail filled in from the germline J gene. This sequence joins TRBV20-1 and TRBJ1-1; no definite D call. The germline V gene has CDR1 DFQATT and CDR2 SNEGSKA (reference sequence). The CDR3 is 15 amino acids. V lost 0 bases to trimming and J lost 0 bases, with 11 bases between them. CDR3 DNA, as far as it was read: TGCAGTGCTAGAGATGCCGGGGATGTGAACACTGAA. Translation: CSARDAGDVNTE. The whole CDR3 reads CSARDAGDVNTEAFF.

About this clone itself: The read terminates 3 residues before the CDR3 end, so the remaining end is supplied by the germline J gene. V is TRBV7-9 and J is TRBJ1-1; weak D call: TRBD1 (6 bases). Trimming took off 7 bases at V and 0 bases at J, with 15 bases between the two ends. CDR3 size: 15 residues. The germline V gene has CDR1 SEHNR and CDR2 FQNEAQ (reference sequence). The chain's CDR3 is CASNRRGGVNTEAFF. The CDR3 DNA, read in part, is TGTGCCAGCAACCGACGAGGGGGTGTGAACACTGAA.